This T cell receptor (beta chain) was obtained from a study of blood T cell repertoires in COVID-19 (dated by TCRdb to between 2020 and 2021). Describing the broader study: Samples from collaborators originated in the United States, Italy and Spain and spanned both the acute and convalescent phases of COVID-19. The prospective study material was composed of cDNA or gDNA derived from T cells, B-cell-depleted T cells, or PBMCs. The dataset comprised deeply sampled blood TCRbeta repertoires from subjects exposed to, actively infected with, or recovered from COVID-19. A freely available public database, intended as a resource for researchers studying the immune response to SARS-CoV-2, is where the repertoires were released. The samples were drawn from two sources: the first 160 participants of the ongoing ImmuneRACE study, and fewer than 1,500 subjects contributed by 6 global collaborators. Nearly every sample came with metadata listing a de-identified subject ID, COVID-19 status, age in years and sex. Where available, HLA class I and class II types were obtained from metadata supplied by the sample provider rather than from assay-based typing. Overall study outcomes, separate from this receptor: The quantity of clinical and demographic metadata differed by source and by participant and was supplied without curation.

Inclusive of the bounding cysteine and phenylalanine, the CDR3 is 16 residues long. Left in the record is the CDR3 DNA by itself, 48 bases read in frame from the first base. In the germline V gene, CDR1 corresponds to SGHNT and CDR2 to YENEEA. The V end loses 5 bases and the J end loses 0 bases, and a stretch of 14 bases separates them. TCRbeta CDR3 regions were amplified from genomic DNA using the immunoSEQ Assay, a bias-controlled multiplex PCR. Per the original workflow: The number of nucleated cells in each sample was estimated from the amplification of reference gene primers within the assay. To quantify the absolute abundance of each unique TCRbeta CDR3 rearrangement, sequence reads were collapsed and filtered. Productive Simpson clonality was computed per sample as the square root of Simpson's diversity index over productive rearrangements. TCRdb mirrors the immuneACCESS table, restricted to in-frame sequences. Some clones are absent from its copies; in checked studies, under half trace to an unresolved V gene, and the reason for the others is unknown. D and trimming come from the DNA, and the V and J calls and clone size come from that table. The sample data list about 300,000 clones, and roughly 90% of these were observed just once. Roughly 1.9% of the sample is held by the ten biggest clonotypes.

This clone was seen a single time. There is no known antigen for this receptor. The input lacks base qualities; no much larger clone sits a single base away. One collaborating source in Seattle enrolled patients during active infection and followed them longitudinally through the course of disease. Each collaborating institution followed its own protocols to collect whole blood in K2EDTA tubes. For TCRbeta analysis, collaborators shipped samples as frozen whole blood, isolated PBMCs, or DNA extracted from either of those sample types. The material sequenced was peripheral blood. The chain was built from TRBV11-3 and TRBJ1-3; a tentative D call is TRBD1 (5 bases match). This sequence originates from a woman aged 25 to 39 with COVID-19, enrolled during active disease. Read as DNA, the sequence is TGTGCCAGCAGCCCACGCGGGGCCGCCTCTGGAAACACCATATATTTT. Translated, this is CASSPRGAASGNTIYF.